The rows below give T cell receptor beta chains drawn from one sample of a study of naive and memory T cell subsets. TCRdb fed the UMI-ligation and nested PCR reads into MiXCR, producing one record per CDR3 protein. The sample consists of 95,000 to 150,000 distinct CDR3 sequences, around a third of them appearing once. The sequenced sample was central memory CD4+ T cells from blood. The receptors were gathered from a human donor in good health. The CDR3 runs from the conserved cysteine through the conserved F or W. The D gene is left open where the match is weak. Clone size is not always given. Where it is, it says once, few, many or a class for expanded clones.

d_gene: NA; j_gene: TRBJ1-6; v_gene: TRBV12-3/TRBV12-4; abundance: NA; CDR3aa: CASSPKEWSPLHF; CDR3nt: TGTGCCAGCAGTCCGAAGGAGTGGTCACCCCTCCACTTT
d_gene: TRBD2; j_gene: TRBJ2-1; v_gene: TRBV20-1; abundance: NA; CDR3aa: CSVKAGVGGEQFF; CDR3nt: TGCAGTGTTAAAGCGGGAGTGGGGGGTGAGCAGTTCTTC
d_gene: NA; j_gene: TRBJ1-1; v_gene: TRBV3-2; abundance: few; CDR3aa: CASSRRTGREATEAFF; CDR3nt: TGTGCCAGCAGCCGACGGACAGGGAGGGAGGCCACTGAAGCTTTCTTT
d_gene: TRBD2; j_gene: TRBJ2-1; v_gene: TRBV27; abundance: NA; CDR3aa: CASSRGTSGNVNEQFF; CDR3nt: TGTGCCAGCAGCAGGGGGACTAGCGGGAATGTCAATGAGCAGTTCTTC
d_gene: NA; j_gene: TRBJ2-1; v_gene: TRBV20-1; abundance: few; CDR3aa: CSAFRGGSNEQFF; CDR3nt: TGCAGTGCTTTCCGGGGAGGCTCCAATGAGCAGTTCTTC
d_gene: TRBD2; j_gene: TRBJ2-3; v_gene: TRBV5-1; abundance: medium-sized; CDR3aa: CASSLTAGGPTDTQYF; CDR3nt: TGCGCCAGCAGCTTGACAGCGGGAGGCCCCACAGATACGCAGTATTTT
d_gene: TRBD2; j_gene: TRBJ2-1; v_gene: TRBV9; abundance: few; CDR3aa: CASSSRSGMVYNEQFF; CDR3nt: TGTGCCAGCAGCTCACGAAGCGGGATGGTATACAATGAGCAGTTCTTC
d_gene: NA; j_gene: TRBJ2-7; v_gene: TRBV7-2; abundance: few; CDR3aa: CASSLSQVSYEQYF; CDR3nt: TGTGCCAGCAGCTTATCACAAGTCTCCTACGAGCAGTACTTC
d_gene: NA; j_gene: TRBJ2-5; v_gene: TRBV5-6; abundance: NA; CDR3aa: CASSLLAQETQYF; CDR3nt: TGTGCCAGCAGCTTGTTAGCCCAAGAGACCCAGTACTTC
d_gene: NA; j_gene: TRBJ2-7; v_gene: TRBV6-2/TRBV6-3; abundance: few; CDR3aa: CAVEGDSSYEQYF; CDR3nt: TGTGCTGTGGAGGGGGACTCCTCCTACGAGCAGTACTTC
d_gene: NA; j_gene: TRBJ2-4; v_gene: TRBV20-1; abundance: NA; CDR3aa: CSASEGGFGRAKNIQYF; CDR3nt: TGCAGTGCTAGCGAGGGTGGTTTCGGGAGAGCCAAAAACATTCAGTACTTC
d_gene: NA; j_gene: TRBJ1-1; v_gene: TRBV9; abundance: few; CDR3aa: CASSVEVGTEAFF; CDR3nt: TGTGCCAGCAGCGTAGAGGTCGGGACTGAAGCTTTCTTT
d_gene: TRBD1; j_gene: TRBJ2-4; v_gene: TRBV25-1; abundance: NA; CDR3aa: CASSPKTGNKNIQYF; CDR3nt: TGTGCCAGCAGTCCGAAGACAGGGAACAAAAACATTCAGTACTTC
d_gene: NA; j_gene: TRBJ2-1; v_gene: TRBV9; abundance: NA; CDR3aa: CASSVAGGIYNNEQFF; CDR3nt: TGTGCCAGCAGCGTAGCTGGCGGGATCTATAACAATGAGCAGTTCTTC
d_gene: TRBD1; j_gene: TRBJ1-2; v_gene: TRBV5-4; abundance: few; CDR3aa: CASSHRDRIGYTF; CDR3nt: TGTGCCAGCAGCCACCGGGACAGGATCGGCTACACCTTC
d_gene: NA; j_gene: TRBJ1-5; v_gene: TRBV12-3/TRBV12-4; abundance: once; CDR3aa: CASSRYPTGAGGQPQHF; CDR3nt: TGTGCCAGCAGTCGGTACCCGACAGGTGCAGGCGGGCAGCCCCAGCATTTT
d_gene: NA; j_gene: TRBJ1-3; v_gene: TRBV20-1; abundance: once; CDR3aa: CSARERGAGGNTIYF; CDR3nt: TGCAGTGCTAGAGAGAGGGGGGCAGGAGGAAACACCATATATTTT
d_gene: NA; j_gene: TRBJ2-7; v_gene: TRBV20-1; abundance: few; CDR3aa: CSARGLNRVVEQYF; CDR3nt: TGCAGTGCTAGGGGGCTCAACAGGGTTGTCGAGCAGTACTTC
d_gene: TRBD2; j_gene: TRBJ2-1; v_gene: TRBV18; abundance: NA; CDR3aa: CANSPPRSGTSGMSSLNEQFF; CDR3nt: TGTGCCAACTCACCACCTCGATCCGGGACTAGCGGGATGTCTTCCCTCAATGAGCAGTTCTTC
d_gene: TRBD2; j_gene: TRBJ2-3; v_gene: TRBV11-2; abundance: few; CDR3aa: CASSLDGRATDTQYF; CDR3nt: TGTGCCAGCAGCTTAGACGGGAGGGCAACAGATACGCAGTATTTT
d_gene: NA; j_gene: TRBJ2-7; v_gene: TRBV28; abundance: few; CDR3aa: CASSPGGLNEQYF; CDR3nt: TGTGCCAGCAGCCCAGGCGGGCTAAACGAGCAGTACTTC
d_gene: TRBD2; j_gene: TRBJ2-1; v_gene: TRBV11-2; abundance: few; CDR3aa: CASSLEAQASGRAYNEQFF; CDR3nt: TGTGCCAGCAGCTTAGAGGCCCAGGCTAGCGGGAGGGCGTACAATGAGCAGTTCTTC
d_gene: NA; j_gene: TRBJ2-2; v_gene: TRBV6-6; abundance: few; CDR3aa: CASIGADTGELFF; CDR3nt: TGTGCCAGCATAGGTGCGGACACCGGGGAGCTGTTTTTT
d_gene: NA; j_gene: TRBJ2-7; v_gene: TRBV6-6; abundance: few; CDR3aa: CASSYPHSYEQYF; CDR3nt: TGTGCCAGCAGTTACCCTCACTCCTACGAGCAGTACTTC
d_gene: NA; j_gene: TRBJ2-7; v_gene: TRBV18; abundance: few; CDR3aa: CASSPNRAEQYF; CDR3nt: TGTGCCAGCTCACCAAACAGGGCCGAGCAGTACTTC
d_gene: NA; j_gene: TRBJ1-1; v_gene: TRBV29-1; abundance: NA; CDR3aa: CSVVVLINTEAFF; CDR3nt: TGCAGCGTTGTTGTCCTCATTAACACTGAAGCTTTCTTT
d_gene: TRBD1; j_gene: TRBJ1-2; v_gene: TRBV30; abundance: NA; CDR3aa: CAWSPGGYGYTF; CDR3nt: TGTGCCTGGAGTCCAGGGGGCTATGGCTACACCTTC
d_gene: NA; j_gene: TRBJ1-2; v_gene: TRBV19; abundance: NA; CDR3aa: CASSEQEKSFGYTF; CDR3nt: TGTGCCAGTAGTGAACAGGAGAAGAGTTTTGGCTACACCTTC
d_gene: TRBD1; j_gene: TRBJ2-1; v_gene: TRBV6-5; abundance: few; CDR3aa: CASSYGTGGDEQFF; CDR3nt: TGTGCCAGCAGTTACGGGACAGGGGGCGATGAGCAGTTCTTC
d_gene: TRBD1; j_gene: TRBJ2-2; v_gene: TRBV29-1; abundance: NA; CDR3aa: CSANAGGAPGELFF; CDR3nt: TGCAGCGCCAATGCAGGGGGCGCCCCCGGGGAGCTGTTTTTT
d_gene: NA; j_gene: TRBJ2-7; v_gene: TRBV18; abundance: once; CDR3aa: CASSPPSKPYEQYF; CDR3nt: TGTGCCAGCTCACCACCAAGTAAACCCTACGAGCAGTACTTC
d_gene: TRBD1; j_gene: TRBJ1-5; v_gene: TRBV20-1; abundance: NA; CDR3aa: CSAREIQPGTGRLGNQPQHF; CDR3nt: TGCAGTGCTAGAGAAATCCAACCCGGGACAGGGAGGTTAGGCAATCAGCCCCAGCATTTT
d_gene: NA; j_gene: TRBJ1-1; v_gene: TRBV29-1; abundance: few; CDR3aa: CSAHPEAFF; CDR3nt: TGCAGCGCCCACCCCGAAGCTTTCTTT
d_gene: NA; j_gene: TRBJ2-2; v_gene: TRBV7-9; abundance: NA; CDR3aa: CASSLDPTRTGELFF; CDR3nt: TGTGCCAGCAGCTTAGATCCGACTAGGACCGGGGAGCTGTTTTTT
d_gene: NA; j_gene: TRBJ2-5; v_gene: TRBV3-1; abundance: NA; CDR3aa: CASGPYNQETQYF; CDR3nt: TGTGCCAGCGGTCCTTATAATCAAGAGACCCAGTACTTC